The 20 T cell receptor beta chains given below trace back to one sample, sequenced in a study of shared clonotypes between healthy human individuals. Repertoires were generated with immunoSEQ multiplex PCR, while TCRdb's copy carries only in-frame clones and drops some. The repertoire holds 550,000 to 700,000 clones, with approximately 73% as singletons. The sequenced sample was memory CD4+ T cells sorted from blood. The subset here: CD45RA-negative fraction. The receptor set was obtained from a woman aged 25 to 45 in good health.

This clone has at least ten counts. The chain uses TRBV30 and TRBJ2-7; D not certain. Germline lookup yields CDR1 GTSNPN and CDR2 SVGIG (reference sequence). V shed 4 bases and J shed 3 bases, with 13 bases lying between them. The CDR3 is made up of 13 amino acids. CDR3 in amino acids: CAWTGQFLYEQYF. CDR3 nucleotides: TGTGCCTGGACAGGCCAATTTCTCTACGAGCAGTACTTC.

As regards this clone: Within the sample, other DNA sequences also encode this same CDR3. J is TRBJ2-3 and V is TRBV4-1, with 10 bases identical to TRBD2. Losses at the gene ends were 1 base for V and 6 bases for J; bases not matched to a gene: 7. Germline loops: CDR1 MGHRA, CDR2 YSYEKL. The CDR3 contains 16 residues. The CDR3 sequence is CASSQGGSGRRDTQYF. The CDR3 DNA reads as TGCGCCAGCAGCCAAGGGGGTAGCGGGAGGAGGGATACGCAGTATTTT.

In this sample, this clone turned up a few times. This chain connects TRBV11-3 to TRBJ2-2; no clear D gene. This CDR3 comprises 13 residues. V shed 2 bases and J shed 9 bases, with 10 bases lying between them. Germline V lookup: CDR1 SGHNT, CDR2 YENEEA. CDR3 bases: TGTGCCAGCAGCTTACCGGCCCTTAGGGAGCTGTTTTTT. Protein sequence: CASSLPALRELFF.

The CDR3 DNA follows: TGTGCCAGCAGCTTAGAAATTTACACCGGGGAGCTGTTTTTT. This encodes CASSLEIYTGELFF. V and J are TRBV7-9 and TRBJ2-2; the D is unclear. Trimming took 1 base from V and 3 from J, leaving 6 bases between them. Germline V gene data show CDR1 as SEHNR and CDR2 as FQNEAQ (reference sequence). This CDR3 spans 14 amino acids.

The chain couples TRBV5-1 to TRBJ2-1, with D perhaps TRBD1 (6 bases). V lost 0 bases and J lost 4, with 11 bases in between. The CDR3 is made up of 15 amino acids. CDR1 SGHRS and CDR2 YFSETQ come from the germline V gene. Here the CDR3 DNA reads TGCGCCAGCAGCTTGGACAGGGTTGAGTACAATGAGCAGTTCTTC. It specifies CASSLDRVEYNEQFF.

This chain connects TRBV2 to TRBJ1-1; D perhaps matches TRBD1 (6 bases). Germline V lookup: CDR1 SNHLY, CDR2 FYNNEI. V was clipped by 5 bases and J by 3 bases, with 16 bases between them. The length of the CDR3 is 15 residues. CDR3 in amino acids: CASSTQGMGDTEAFF. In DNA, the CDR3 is TGTGCCAGCAGTACCCAGGGGATGGGGGACACTGAAGCTTTCTTT.

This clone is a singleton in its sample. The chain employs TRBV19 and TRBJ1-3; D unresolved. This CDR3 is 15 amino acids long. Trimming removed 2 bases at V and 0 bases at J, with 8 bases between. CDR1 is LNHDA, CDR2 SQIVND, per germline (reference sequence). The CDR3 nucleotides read TGTGCCAGTAGTATATCAATCTCCTCTGGAAACACCATATATTTT. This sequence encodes CASSISISSGNTIYF. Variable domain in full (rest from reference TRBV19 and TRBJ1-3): DGGITQSPKYLFRKEGQNVTLSCEQNLNHDAMYWYRQDPGQGLRLIYYSQIVNDFQKGDIAEGYSVSREKKESFPLTVTSAQKNPTAFYLCASSISISSGNTIYFGEGSWLTVV.

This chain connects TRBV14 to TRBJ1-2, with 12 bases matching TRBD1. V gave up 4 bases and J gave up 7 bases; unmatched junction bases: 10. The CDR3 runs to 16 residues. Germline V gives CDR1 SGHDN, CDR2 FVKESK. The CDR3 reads CASSRGTGTGGVGYTF. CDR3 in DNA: TGTGCCAGCAGCCGCGGGACCGGGACAGGGGGCGTTGGCTACACCTTC.

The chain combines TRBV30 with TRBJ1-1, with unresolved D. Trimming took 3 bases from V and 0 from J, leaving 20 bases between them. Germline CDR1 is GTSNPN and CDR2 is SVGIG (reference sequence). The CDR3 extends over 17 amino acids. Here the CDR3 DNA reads TGTGCCTGGAGCGCCCAGCTAACTCGGGGAATGAACACTGAAGCTTTCTTT. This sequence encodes CAWSAQLTRGMNTEAFF.

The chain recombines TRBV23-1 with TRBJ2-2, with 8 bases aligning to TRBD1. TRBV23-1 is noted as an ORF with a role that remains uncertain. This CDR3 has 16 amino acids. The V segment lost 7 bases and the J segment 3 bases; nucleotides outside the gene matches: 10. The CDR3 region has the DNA TGCGCCAGCACCAGCGCCGGACAGGGAGACACCGGGGAGCTGTTTTTT. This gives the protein CASTSAGQGDTGELFF.

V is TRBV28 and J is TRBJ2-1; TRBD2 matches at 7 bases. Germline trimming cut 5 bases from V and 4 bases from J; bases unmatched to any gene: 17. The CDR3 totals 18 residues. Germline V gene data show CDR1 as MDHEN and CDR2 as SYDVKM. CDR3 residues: CASSPGGLVGSLYNEQFF. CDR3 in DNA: TGTGCCAGCAGTCCAGGAGGACTAGTTGGCTCTCTATACAATGAGCAGTTCTTC.

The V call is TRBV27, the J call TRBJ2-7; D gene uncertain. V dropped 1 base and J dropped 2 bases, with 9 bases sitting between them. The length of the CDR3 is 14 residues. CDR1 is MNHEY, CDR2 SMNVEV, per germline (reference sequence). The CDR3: CASSLLGRTYEQYF. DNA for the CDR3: TGTGCCAGCAGTTTATTGGGCAGGACCTACGAGCAGTACTTC.

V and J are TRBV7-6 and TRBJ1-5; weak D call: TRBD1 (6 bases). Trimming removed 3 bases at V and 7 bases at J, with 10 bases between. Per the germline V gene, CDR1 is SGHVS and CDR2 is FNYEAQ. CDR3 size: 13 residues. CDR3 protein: CASSFNRDQPQHF. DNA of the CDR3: TGTGCCAGCAGCTTTAACAGGGACCAGCCCCAGCATTTT.

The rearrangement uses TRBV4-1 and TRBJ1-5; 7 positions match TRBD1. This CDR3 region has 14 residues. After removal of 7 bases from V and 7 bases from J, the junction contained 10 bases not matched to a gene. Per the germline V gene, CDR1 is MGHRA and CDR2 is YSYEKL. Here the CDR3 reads CASKRTGVGQPQHF. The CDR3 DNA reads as TGCGCCAGCAAAAGGACAGGTGTCGGACAGCCCCAGCATTTT.

CDR3 sequence (DNA): TGTGCCAGCTCCCAAAACGCCGGGGGGGCGAATACGCAGTATTTT. It yields the protein CASSQNAGGANTQYF. This sequence joins TRBV18 and TRBJ2-3; 8 bases fit TRBD2. Germline values: CDR1 KGHSH, CDR2 LQKENI. CDR3 size: 15 residues. The V gene end was trimmed by 6 bases and the J gene end by 7 bases; junction bases not matched to a gene: 12.

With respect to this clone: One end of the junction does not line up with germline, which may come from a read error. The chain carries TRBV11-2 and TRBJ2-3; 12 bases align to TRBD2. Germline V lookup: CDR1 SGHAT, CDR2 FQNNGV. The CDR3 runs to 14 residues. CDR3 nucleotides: TGTGCCAGCAGCTCGGGACTAGCGGGCCTTCGGCTGGATTTT. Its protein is CASSSGLAGLRLDF. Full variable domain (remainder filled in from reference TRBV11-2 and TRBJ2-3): EAGVAQSPRYKIIEKRQSVAFWCNPISGHATLYWYQQILGQGPKLLIQFQNNGVVDDSQLPKDRFSAERLKGVDSTLKIQPAKLEDSAVYLCASSSGLAGLRLDFGPGTRLTVL.

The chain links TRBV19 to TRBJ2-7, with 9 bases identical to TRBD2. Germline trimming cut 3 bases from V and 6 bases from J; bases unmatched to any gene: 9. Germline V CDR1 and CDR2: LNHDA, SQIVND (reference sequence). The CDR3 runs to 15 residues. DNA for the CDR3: TGTGCCAGTAGTATGTTGTCTAGCGGGAACGGCGAGCAGTACTTC. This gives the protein CASSMLSSGNGEQYF. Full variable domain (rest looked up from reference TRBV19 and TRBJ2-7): DGGITQSPKYLFRKEGQNVTLSCEQNLNHDAMYWYRQDPGQGLRLIYYSQIVNDFQKGDIAEGYSVSREKKESFPLTVTSAQKNPTAFYLCASSMLSSGNGEQYFGPGTRLTVT.

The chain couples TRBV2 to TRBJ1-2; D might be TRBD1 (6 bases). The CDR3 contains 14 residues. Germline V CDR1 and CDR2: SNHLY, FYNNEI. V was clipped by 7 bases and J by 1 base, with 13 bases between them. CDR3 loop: CASTMTGINYGYTF. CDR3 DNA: TGTGCCAGCACTATGACAGGAATTAACTATGGCTACACCTTC.

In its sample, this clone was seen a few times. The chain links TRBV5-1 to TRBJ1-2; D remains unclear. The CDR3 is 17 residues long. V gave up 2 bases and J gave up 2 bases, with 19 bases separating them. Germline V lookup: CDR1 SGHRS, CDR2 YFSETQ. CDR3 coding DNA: TGCGCCAGCAGCTTCCGAGGCGAAACAGACCTAAACTATGGCTACACCTTC. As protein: CASSFRGETDLNYGYTF.

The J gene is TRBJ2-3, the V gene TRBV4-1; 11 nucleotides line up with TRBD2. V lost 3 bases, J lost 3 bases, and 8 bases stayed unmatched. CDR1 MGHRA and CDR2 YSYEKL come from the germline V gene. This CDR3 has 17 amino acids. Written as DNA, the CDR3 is TGCGCCAGCAGCCACGCACCTCTAGCGGGAGGAACAGATACGCAGTATTTT. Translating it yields CASSHAPLAGGTDTQYF.